This entry lists 8 T cell receptor beta chains sequenced from one sample in a study of early T cells in non-severe SARS-CoV-2 infection (dated by TCRdb to the early 2020s). The protocol used for the library was 5' RACE. Sequenced on a NextSeq 500. The public sequencing data were trimmed at Q25 with fastp and processed into clonotypes with MiXCR by TCRdb, which kept only in-frame beta chains. Identical CDR3 protein sequences are pooled into one entry, listed with their most common genes and DNA. This sample holds about 92,000 distinct CDR3 sequences; around a sixth were observed only once. The ten largest clonotypes hold about 1.3% of the sample. Specimen: whole blood. The receptors were sampled from an adult who was a healthcare worker with PCR-confirmed SARS-CoV-2 infection or an uninfected control (not recorded which).

This clonotype was counted between two and nine times. The J gene is TRBJ2-5, the V gene TRBV30, with D possibly TRBD1 on 5 matching bases. CDR3 size: 14 residues. Germline V CDR1 and CDR2: GTSNPN, SVGIG (reference sequence). Trimming took 0 bases from V and 7 from J, leaving 15 bases between them. The CDR3 protein is CAWSVRTPQGTQYF. CDR3 coding DNA: TGTGCCTGGAGTGTAAGGACCCCCCAGGGGACCCAGTACTTC. Variable domain in full (rest from reference TRBV30 and TRBJ2-5): SQTIHQWPATLVQPVGSPLSLECTVEGTSNPNLYWYRQAAGRGLQLLFYSVGIGQISSEVPQNLSASRPQDRQFILSSKKLLLSDSGFYLCAWSVRTPQGTQYFGPGTRLLVL.

This clonotype was detected a few times. The chain is built from TRBV27 and TRBJ2-7, with 8 bases identical to TRBD1. Germline trimming cut 3 bases from V and 8 bases from J; bases unmatched to any gene: 6. CDR3 size: 13 residues. The germline V gene has CDR1 MNHEY and CDR2 SMNVEV (reference sequence). CDR3 protein: CASSFGTGVKQYF. CDR3 nucleotide sequence: TGTGCCAGCAGTTTTGGGACAGGCGTCAAGCAGTACTTC.

The table lists this clonotype with a few counts. This sequence joins TRBV25-1 and TRBJ2-7; 7 bases are a match to TRBD1. The CDR3 is made up of 14 amino acids. Germline V lookup: CDR1 MGHDK, CDR2 SYGVNS. The V gene end was trimmed by 6 bases and the J gene end by 6 bases; junction bases not matched to a gene: 11. CDR3: CASRMGQTGAEQYF. Written as DNA, the CDR3 is TGTGCCAGCAGGATGGGACAGACAGGCGCCGAGCAGTACTTC.

This clonotype was counted between two and nine times. The genes are TRBV6-5 and TRBJ2-2; TRBD2 aligns across 10 bases. Per the germline V gene, CDR1 is MNHEY and CDR2 is SVGAGI. CDR3 size: 15 residues. Losses at the gene ends were 8 bases for V and 5 bases for J; bases not matched to a gene: 8. The CDR3 spells CASQEAGGRTGELFF. The CDR3 nucleotides are TGTGCCAGCCAGGAAGCGGGGGGGCGGACCGGGGAGCTGTTTTTT.

The chain links TRBV28 to TRBJ2-1; no clear D gene. V was shortened by 3 bases and J by 6 bases, with 3 bases between the two germline ends. Germline V gives CDR1 MDHEN, CDR2 SYDVKM. The CDR3 covers 11 residues. The CDR3 reads CASSFPNEQFF. The CDR3 DNA reads TGTGCCAGCAGTTTCCCCAATGAGCAGTTCTTC.

The chain joins TRBV12-3 or TRBV12-4 to TRBJ1-6; D unresolved. CDR3 length equals 13 residues. V lost 5 bases and J lost 9, with 11 bases in between. CDR3 sequence reads: CASSPRTASPLHF. In DNA form, the CDR3 reads TGTGCCAGCAGTCCACGGACCGCTTCACCCCTCCACTTT.

This clonotype came up a few times. This chain links TRBV6-1 with TRBJ2-3; D gene uncertain. V lost 4 bases and J lost 4, with 9 bases in between. Germline CDR1 MNHNS, CDR2 SASEGT. The CDR3 contains 13 residues. The CDR3 protein is CASSADLADTQYF. In nucleotides, the CDR3 is TGTGCCAGCAGTGCCGACTTGGCAGATACGCAGTATTTT.

This clonotype was seen more than once but under ten times. This chain links TRBV28 with TRBJ2-7; D remains ambiguous. The germline gives CDR1 MDHEN, CDR2 SYDVKM. With 1 base removed from V and 0 bases from J, the gap between germline ends came to 7 bases. This CDR3 comprises 14 residues. CDR3 in amino acids: CASSLLPDSYEQYF. CDR3 coding DNA: TGTGCCAGCAGTTTATTACCGGACTCCTACGAGCAGTACTTC.